This record covers a single T cell receptor beta chain. No antigen is known for it. These data are taken from a study of T cell responses to AZD1222 COVID-19 vaccine. Findings and limits, study-wide: It should be noted that donors were predominantly white British and more often female, and clonal diversity was possibly underestimated.

Produced via immunoSEQ multiplex PCR; TCRdb's table is partial and in-frame only. The repertoire includes around 63,000 clones, over 75% of them detected once, and roughly a fifth sits in the top ten. This sequence originates from an adult in good health. The input for sequencing was peripheral blood, taken on day 0 of AZD1222 vaccination.

CDR3 residues: CAISGQGYKDTEAFF. The CDR3 coding sequence is TGTGCCATCAGTGGACAGGGGTATAAGGACACTGAAGCTTTCTTT. The chain employs TRBV10-3 and TRBJ1-1, with 8 bases aligning to TRBD1. From germline, CDR1 is ENHRY and CDR2 SYGVKD. CDR3 length: 15 residues. With 4 bases clipped from V and 3 bases from J, the junction kept 7 bases outside the gene matches.